This record looks at one T cell receptor (beta chain) sequence and its context. Trimming left V 4 bases short and J 8 bases short, with 21 bases between. From germline, CDR1 is SQVTM and CDR2 ANQGSEA. The CDR3 sequence is 15 residues long. This sample is drawn from a study of blood T cell repertoires in COVID-19. Self-reported history from a screening survey and questionnaire set each donor's cohort. Among Cohort 3 donors, those recovered had two negative PCRs, clearance, or symptom resolution. Original methodology: Reference gene primers were amplified, and this amplification served to estimate nucleated cell counts. TCRdb keeps only in-frame clones here, not all; method: immunoSEQ multiplex PCR. From that table come the V and J calls and clone size; the DNA was used to work out D and trimming. The sample records approximately 300,000 clones, 70% to 90% being singletons.

Sequencing used PBMCs or T cells enriched from blood (not recorded which). This TCR was recovered from a woman in her thirties who had recovered from COVID-19. The V call is TRBV29-1, the J call TRBJ2-1; the D gene is possibly TRBD2 (6 bases). The CDR3 DNA is TGCAGCGTTGGGGTCCCGCGGCCGGGGGAGGATGAGCAGTTCTTC. Residues: CSVGVPRPGEDEQFF.